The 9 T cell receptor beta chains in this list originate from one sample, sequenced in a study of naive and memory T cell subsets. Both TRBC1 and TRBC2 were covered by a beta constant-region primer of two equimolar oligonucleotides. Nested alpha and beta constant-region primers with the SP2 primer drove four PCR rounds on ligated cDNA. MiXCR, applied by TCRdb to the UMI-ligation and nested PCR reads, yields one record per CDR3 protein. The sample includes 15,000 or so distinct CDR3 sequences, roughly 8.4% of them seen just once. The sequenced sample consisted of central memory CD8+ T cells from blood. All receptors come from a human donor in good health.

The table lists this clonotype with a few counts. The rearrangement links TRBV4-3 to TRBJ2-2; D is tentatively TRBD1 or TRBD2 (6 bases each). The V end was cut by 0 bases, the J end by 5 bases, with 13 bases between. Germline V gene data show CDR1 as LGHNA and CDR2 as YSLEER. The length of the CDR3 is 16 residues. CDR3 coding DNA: TGCGCCAGCAGCCAAGATGATAGAGGGGGGACCGGGGAGCTGTTTTTT. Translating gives CASSQDDRGGTGELFF.

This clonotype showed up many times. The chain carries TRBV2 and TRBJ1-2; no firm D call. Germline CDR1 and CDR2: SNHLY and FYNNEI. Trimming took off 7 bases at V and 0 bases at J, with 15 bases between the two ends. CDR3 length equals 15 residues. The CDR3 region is CASIQFEDPNYGYTF. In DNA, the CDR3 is TGTGCCAGCATCCAGTTCGAAGACCCTAACTATGGCTACACCTTC.

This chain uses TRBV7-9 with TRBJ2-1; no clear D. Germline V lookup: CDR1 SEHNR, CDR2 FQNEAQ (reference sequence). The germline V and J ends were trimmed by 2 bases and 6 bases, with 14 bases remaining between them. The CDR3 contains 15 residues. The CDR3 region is CASSLPERLFNEQFF. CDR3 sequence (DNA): TGTGCCAGCAGCTTACCCGAGCGACTCTTCAATGAGCAGTTCTTC.

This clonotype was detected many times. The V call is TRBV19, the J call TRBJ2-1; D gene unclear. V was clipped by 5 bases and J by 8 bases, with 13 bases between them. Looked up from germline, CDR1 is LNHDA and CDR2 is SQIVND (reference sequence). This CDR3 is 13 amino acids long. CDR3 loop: CASSPPAMDEQFF. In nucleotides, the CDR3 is TGTGCCAGTAGTCCCCCCGCCATGGATGAGCAGTTCTTC.

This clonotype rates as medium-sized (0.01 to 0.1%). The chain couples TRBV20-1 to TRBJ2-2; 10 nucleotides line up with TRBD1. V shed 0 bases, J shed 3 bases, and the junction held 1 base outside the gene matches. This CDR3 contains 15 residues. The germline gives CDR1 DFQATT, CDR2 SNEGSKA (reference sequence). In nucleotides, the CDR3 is TGCAGTGCTAGAGACGGGACAGGGGACACCGGGGAGCTGTTTTTT. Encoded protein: CSARDGTGDTGELFF.

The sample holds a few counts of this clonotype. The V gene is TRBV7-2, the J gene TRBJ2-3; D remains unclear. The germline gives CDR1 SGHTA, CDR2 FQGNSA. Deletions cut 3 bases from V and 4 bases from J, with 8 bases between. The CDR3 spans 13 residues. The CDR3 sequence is CASSFTSPDTQYF. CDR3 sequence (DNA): TGTGCCAGCAGCTTTACCTCACCAGATACGCAGTATTTT.

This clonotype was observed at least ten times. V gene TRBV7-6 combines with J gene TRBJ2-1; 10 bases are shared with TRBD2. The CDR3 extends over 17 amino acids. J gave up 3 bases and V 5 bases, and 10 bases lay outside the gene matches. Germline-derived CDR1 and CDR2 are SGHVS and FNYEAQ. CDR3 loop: CASSPYLAGVSYNEQFF. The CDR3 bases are TGTGCCAGCAGCCCCTATCTAGCGGGAGTAAGCTACAATGAGCAGTTCTTC. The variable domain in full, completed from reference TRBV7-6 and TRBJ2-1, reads GAGVSQSPRYKVTKRGQDVALRCDPISGHVSLYWYRQALGQGPEFLTYFNYEAQQDKSGLPNDRFSAERPEGSISTLTIQRTEQRDSAMYRCASSPYLAGVSYNEQFFGPGTRLTVL.

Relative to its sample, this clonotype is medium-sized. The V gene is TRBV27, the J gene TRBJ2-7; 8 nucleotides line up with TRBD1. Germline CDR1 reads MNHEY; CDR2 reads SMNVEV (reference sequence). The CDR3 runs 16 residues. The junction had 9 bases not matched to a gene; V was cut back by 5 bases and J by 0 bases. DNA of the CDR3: TGTGCCAGCAGTCCCTCCCCGGGACAGGTCTCCTACGAGCAGTACTTC. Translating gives CASSPSPGQVSYEQYF.

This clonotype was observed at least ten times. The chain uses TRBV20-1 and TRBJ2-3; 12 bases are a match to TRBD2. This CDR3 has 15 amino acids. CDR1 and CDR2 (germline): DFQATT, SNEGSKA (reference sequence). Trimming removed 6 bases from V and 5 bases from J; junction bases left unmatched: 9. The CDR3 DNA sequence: TGCAGTGCCGCCCCCCCTAGCGGGGGGGTAGATACGCAGTATTTT. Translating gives CSAAPPSGGVDTQYF.